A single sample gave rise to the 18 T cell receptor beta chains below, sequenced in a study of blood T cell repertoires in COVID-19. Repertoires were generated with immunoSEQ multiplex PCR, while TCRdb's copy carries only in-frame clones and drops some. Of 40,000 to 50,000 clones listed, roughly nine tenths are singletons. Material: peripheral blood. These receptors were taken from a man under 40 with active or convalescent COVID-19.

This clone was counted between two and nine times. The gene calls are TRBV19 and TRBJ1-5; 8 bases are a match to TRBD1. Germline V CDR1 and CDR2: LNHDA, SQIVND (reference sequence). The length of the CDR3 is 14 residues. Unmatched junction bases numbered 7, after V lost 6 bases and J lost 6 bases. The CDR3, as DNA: TGTGCCAGTAGCCCGGACAGGGCTATTCAGCCCCAGCATTTT. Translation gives CASSPDRAIQPQHF. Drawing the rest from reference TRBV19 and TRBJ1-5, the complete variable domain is DGGITQSPKYLFRKEGQNVTLSCEQNLNHDAMYWYRQDPGQGLRLIYYSQIVNDFQKGDIAEGYSVSREKKESFPLTVTSAQKNPTAFYLCASSPDRAIQPQHFGDGTRLSIL.

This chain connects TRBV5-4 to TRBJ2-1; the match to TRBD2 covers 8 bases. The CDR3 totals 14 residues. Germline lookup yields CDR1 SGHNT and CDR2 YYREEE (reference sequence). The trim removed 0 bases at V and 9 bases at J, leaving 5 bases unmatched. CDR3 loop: CASSLVAGGGEQFF. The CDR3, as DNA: TGTGCCAGCAGCTTGGTTGCGGGGGGCGGTGAGCAGTTCTTC.

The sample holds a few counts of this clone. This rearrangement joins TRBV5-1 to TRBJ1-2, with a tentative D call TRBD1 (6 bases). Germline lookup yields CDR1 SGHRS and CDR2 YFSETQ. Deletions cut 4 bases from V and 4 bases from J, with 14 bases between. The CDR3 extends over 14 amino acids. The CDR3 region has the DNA TGCGCCAGCAGCCAGGACAGTGCCGGCTATGGCTACACCTTC. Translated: CASSQDSAGYGYTF.

CDR3 coding DNA: TGTGCCAGCAGTCCCATCGCGGGGGCCTCGGGGGAAGAGACCCAGTACTTC. Translation gives CASSPIAGASGEETQYF. The chain couples TRBV6-6 to TRBJ2-5; a weak D match, TRBD2 (7 bases). The V gene's germline CDR1 is MNHNY and CDR2 SVGAGI (reference sequence). The germline V and J ends were trimmed by 5 bases and 3 bases, with 22 bases remaining between them. This CDR3 region has 17 residues.

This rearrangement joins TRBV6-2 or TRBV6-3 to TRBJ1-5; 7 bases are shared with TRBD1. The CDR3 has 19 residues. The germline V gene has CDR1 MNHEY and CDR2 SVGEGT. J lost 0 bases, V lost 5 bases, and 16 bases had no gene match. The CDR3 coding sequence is TGTGCCAGCAGTCTACGCGAAAGGGGACAGATATTTAGCAATCAGCCCCAGCATTTT. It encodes CASSLRERGQIFSNQPQHF.

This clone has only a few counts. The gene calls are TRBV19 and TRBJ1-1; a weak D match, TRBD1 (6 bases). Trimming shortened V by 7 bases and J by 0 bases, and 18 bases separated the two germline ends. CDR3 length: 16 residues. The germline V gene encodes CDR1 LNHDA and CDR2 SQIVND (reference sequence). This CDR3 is CASTPQGRVMNTEAFF. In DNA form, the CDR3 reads TGTGCCAGTACACCACAGGGAAGGGTCATGAACACTGAAGCTTTCTTT.

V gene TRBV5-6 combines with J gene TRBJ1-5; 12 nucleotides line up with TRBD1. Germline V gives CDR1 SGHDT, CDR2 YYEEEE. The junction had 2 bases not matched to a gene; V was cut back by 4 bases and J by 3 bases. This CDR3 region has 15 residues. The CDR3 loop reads CASSRDRGLNQPQHF. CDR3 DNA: TGTGCCAGCAGCCGGGACAGGGGGCTCAATCAGCCCCAGCATTTT. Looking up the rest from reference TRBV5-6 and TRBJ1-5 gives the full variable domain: DAGVTQSPTHLIKTRGQQVTLRCSPKSGHDTVSWYQQALGQGPQFIFQYYEEEERQRGNFPDRFSGHQFPNYSSELNVNALLLGDSALYLCASSRDRGLNQPQHFGDGTRLSIL.

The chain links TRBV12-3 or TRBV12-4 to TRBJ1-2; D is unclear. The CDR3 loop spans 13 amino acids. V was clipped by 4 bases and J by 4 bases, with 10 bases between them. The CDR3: CASSYPGLYGYTF. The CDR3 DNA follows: TGTGCCAGCAGTTACCCAGGACTCTATGGCTACACCTTC.

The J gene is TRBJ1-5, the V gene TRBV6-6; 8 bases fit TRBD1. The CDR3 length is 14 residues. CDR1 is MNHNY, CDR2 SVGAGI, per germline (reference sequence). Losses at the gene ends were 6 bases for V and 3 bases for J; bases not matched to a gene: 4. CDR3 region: CASRGTGPNQPQHF. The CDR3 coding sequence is TGTGCCAGCAGGGGGACAGGCCCCAATCAGCCCCAGCATTTT.

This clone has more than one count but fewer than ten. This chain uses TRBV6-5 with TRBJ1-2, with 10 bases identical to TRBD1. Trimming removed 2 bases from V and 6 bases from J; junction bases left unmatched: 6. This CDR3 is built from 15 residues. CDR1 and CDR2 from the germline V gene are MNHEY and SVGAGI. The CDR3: CASSYTGQGGNGYTF. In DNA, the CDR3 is TGTGCCAGCAGTTACACCGGACAGGGGGGGAATGGCTACACCTTC.

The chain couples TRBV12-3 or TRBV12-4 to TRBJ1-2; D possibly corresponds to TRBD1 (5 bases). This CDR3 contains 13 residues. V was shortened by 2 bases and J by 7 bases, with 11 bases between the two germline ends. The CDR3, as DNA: TGTGCCAGCAGTTTAACCGTTAGGGGTGGCTACACCTTC. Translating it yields CASSLTVRGGYTF.

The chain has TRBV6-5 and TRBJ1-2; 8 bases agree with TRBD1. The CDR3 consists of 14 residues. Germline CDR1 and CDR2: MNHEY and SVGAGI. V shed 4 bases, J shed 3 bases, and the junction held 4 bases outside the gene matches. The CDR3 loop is CASSLNRGYYGYTF. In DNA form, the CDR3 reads TGTGCCAGCAGTTTAAACAGGGGGTACTATGGCTACACCTTC.

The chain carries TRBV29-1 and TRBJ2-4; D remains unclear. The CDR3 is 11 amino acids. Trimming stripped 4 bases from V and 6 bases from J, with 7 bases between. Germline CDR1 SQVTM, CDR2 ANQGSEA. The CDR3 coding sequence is TGCAGCGTTGCAACTGCAAACATTCAGTACTTC. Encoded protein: CSVATANIQYF.

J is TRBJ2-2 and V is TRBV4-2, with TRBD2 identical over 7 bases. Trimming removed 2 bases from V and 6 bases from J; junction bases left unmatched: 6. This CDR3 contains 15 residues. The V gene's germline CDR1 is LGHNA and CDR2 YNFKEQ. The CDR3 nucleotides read TGTGCCAGCAGCCAATTCGGCGGGAGTGCCGGGGAGCTGTTTTTT. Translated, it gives CASSQFGGSAGELFF.

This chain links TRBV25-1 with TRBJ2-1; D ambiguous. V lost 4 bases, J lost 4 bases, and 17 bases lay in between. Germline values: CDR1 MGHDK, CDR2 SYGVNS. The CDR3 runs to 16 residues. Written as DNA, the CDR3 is TGTGCCAGCAGTGTTACCCGGAGTCCCCTTTACAATGAGCAGTTCTTC. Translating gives CASSVTRSPLYNEQFF.

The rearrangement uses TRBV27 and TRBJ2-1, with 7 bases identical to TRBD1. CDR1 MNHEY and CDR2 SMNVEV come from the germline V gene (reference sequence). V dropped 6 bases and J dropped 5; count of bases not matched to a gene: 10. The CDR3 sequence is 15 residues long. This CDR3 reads CASSGGGQGDNEQFF. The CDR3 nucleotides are TGTGCCAGCAGCGGCGGTGGGCAGGGGGACAATGAGCAGTTCTTC.

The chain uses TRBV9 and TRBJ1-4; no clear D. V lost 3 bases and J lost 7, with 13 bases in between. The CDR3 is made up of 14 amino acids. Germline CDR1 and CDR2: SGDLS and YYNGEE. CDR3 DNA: TGTGCCAGCAGCGGCGGACTGCTTGGTGAAAAACTGTTTTTT. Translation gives CASSGGLLGEKLFF.

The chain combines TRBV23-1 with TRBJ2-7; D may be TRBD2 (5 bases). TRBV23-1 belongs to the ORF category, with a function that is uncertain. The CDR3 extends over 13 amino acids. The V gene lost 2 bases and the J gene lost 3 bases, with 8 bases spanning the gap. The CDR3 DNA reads TGCGCCAGCAGTCAAGCAGGACTCTACGAGCAGTACGTC. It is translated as CASSQAGLYEQYV.